One sample yielded the 31 T cell receptor beta chains listed below, sequenced in a study of human T cells and chemical hapten exposure (dated by TCRdb to the early 2020s). Libraries were made using RACE. Instrument on record: NextSeq 500. The raw public data were reprocessed by TCRdb itself: fastp quality trimming at Q25, MiXCR clonotype calling, in-frame beta chains only. Rows matching on CDR3 protein sequence are summarized as one entry with the most common DNA and genes. The sample records 150,000 or so distinct CDR3 sequences, around 15% of which are singletons. The ten largest clones add up to about 1.7% of the sample. This specimen's time point label, per the study, means: patch test 1, 2 weeks after DPC sensitization. In the paper's terms, the treatment or condition label means: therapeutic diphenylcyclopropenone sensitization with weekly scalp DPC. The specimen comprised whole blood, sampled in connection with sensitization to the hapten diphenylcyclopropenone (DPC). All receptors derive from a woman younger than 45 with alopecia areata. Some clones in this sample may be carry-over from other donors' samples.

CDR3 loop: CASSLRAFTSTDTQYF. CDR3 bases: TGTGCCAGCAGTTTGAGGGCGTTCACTAGCACAGATACGCAGTATTTT. V and J are TRBV27 and TRBJ2-3; maybe TRBD2 (5 bases). V lost 3 bases and J 0 bases, leaving 13 bases between the germline ends. The germline gives CDR1 MNHEY, CDR2 SMNVEV (reference sequence). The CDR3 runs 16 residues.

V usage is TRBV18 and J usage is TRBJ2-1, with TRBD1 matching over 8 bases. V lost 3 bases, J lost 1 base, and 5 bases stayed unmatched. Germline V gene sequence: CDR1 KGHSH, CDR2 LQKENI. This CDR3 spans 16 amino acids. CDR3 residues: CASSPPQGASYNEQFF. In DNA form, the CDR3 reads TGTGCCAGCTCACCCCCTCAGGGGGCGTCCTACAATGAGCAGTTCTTC. The whole variable domain, remainder taken from reference TRBV18 and TRBJ2-1, is NAGVMQNPRHLVRRRGQEARLRCSPMKGHSHVYWYRQLPEEGLKFMVYLQKENIIDESGMPKERFSAEFPKEGPSILRIQQVVRGDSAAYFCASSPPQGASYNEQFFGPGTRLTVL.

This clonotype was observed many times. The chain combines TRBV28 with TRBJ1-4; no clear D gene. CDR3 length: 15 residues. The V end was cut by 4 bases, the J end by 7 bases, with 16 bases between. The germline V gene encodes CDR1 MDHEN and CDR2 SYDVKM. The CDR3 nucleotides read TGTGCCAGCAGTTCCCTACCTGAAATTGGTGAAAAACTGTTTTTT. Its translation is CASSSLPEIGEKLFF.

In the case of this clonotype: This clone may be a read error of a much larger clone one base away. V and J are TRBV2 and TRBJ1-5; D gene unclear. V gave up 4 bases and J gave up 0 bases, with 10 bases separating them. The CDR3 runs 15 residues. The V gene's germline CDR1 is SNHLY and CDR2 FYNNEI. The CDR3 spells CASSARGGSNQPQHF. The CDR3 nucleotides read TGTGCCAGCAGTGCCCGAGGTGGTAGCAATCAGCCCCAGCATTTT.

This clonotype was detected a few times. The genes are TRBV6-6 and TRBJ2-3; D gene unclear. The length of the CDR3 is 14 residues. Trimming took 0 bases from V and 4 from J, leaving 8 bases between them. Germline CDR1 is MNHNY and CDR2 is SVGAGI (reference sequence). The CDR3 nucleotides read TGTGCCAGCAGTTACTCGCAGCAATCAGATACGCAGTATTTT. Translated, it gives CASSYSQQSDTQYF.

The gene calls are TRBV6-1 and TRBJ2-7; D is possibly TRBD1 or TRBD2 (6 bases each). The CDR3 consists of 16 residues. V gave up 6 bases and J gave up 2 bases, with 20 bases separating them. Per the germline V gene, CDR1 is MNHNS and CDR2 is SASEGT. The CDR3 protein is CASRKGSTGRTYEQYF. In nucleotides, the CDR3 is TGTGCCAGCAGGAAGGGGTCAACAGGGAGGACCTACGAGCAGTACTTC.

The V call is TRBV29-1, the J call TRBJ2-5, with 7 bases identical to TRBD1. Germline lookup yields CDR1 SQVTM and CDR2 ANQGSEA. V shed 8 bases, J shed 4 bases, and the junction held 13 bases outside the gene matches. The CDR3 length is 14 residues. As DNA, the CDR3 is TGCAGCTCATCCTTTGTGGCAGGGGGAGAGACCCAGTACTTC. Amino acids: CSSSFVAGGETQYF.

In this sample, this clonotype turned up a few times. The V call is TRBV27, the J call TRBJ2-7, with D possibly TRBD1 on 6 matching bases. This CDR3 spans 14 amino acids. With 3 bases removed from V and 4 bases from J, the gap between germline ends came to 13 bases. Germline-derived CDR1 and CDR2 are MNHEY and SMNVEV (reference sequence). The CDR3 nucleotides are TGTGCCAGCAGTTTCCGGGACACGGGATACGAGCAGTACTTC. It codes for CASSFRDTGYEQYF.

V and J are TRBV6-2 or TRBV6-3 and TRBJ1-1; D gene unclear. The CDR3 contains 15 residues. Germline CDR1 is MNHEY and CDR2 is SVGEGT. V lost 8 bases to trimming and J lost 0 bases, with 16 bases between them. The CDR3 loop reads CASPSGAKLNTEAFF. The CDR3 region has the DNA TGTGCCAGCCCCTCCGGTGCAAAATTGAACACTGAAGCTTTCTTT.

The CDR3 sequence: CAIRMGQGQDEQFF. CDR3 sequence (DNA): TGTGCCATCAGGATGGGACAGGGACAAGATGAGCAGTTCTTC. J is TRBJ2-1 and V is TRBV10-3, with 9 positions matching TRBD1. The CDR3 loop spans 14 amino acids. V was clipped by 6 bases and J by 8 bases; unmatched bases: 8. Germline CDR1 reads ENHRY; CDR2 reads SYGVKD.

This clonotype was counted many times. V and J are TRBV3-1 and TRBJ2-1, with TRBD2 as a possible D gene (5 bases). CDR3 length: 13 residues. Looked up from germline, CDR1 is LGHDT and CDR2 is YNNKEL (reference sequence). V lost 2 bases and J 12 bases, leaving 14 bases between the germline ends. CDR3 loop: CASSQSGPQVQFF. CDR3 bases: TGTGCCAGCAGCCAAAGCGGACCCCAAGTGCAGTTCTTC.

This clonotype was counted a few times. The rearrangement uses TRBV7-6 and TRBJ1-4, with 7 bases that match TRBD1. Germline CDR1 and CDR2: SGHVS and FNYEAQ. The CDR3 totals 13 residues. The V segment lost 5 bases and the J segment 8 bases; nucleotides outside the gene matches: 5. CDR3 DNA sequence: TGTGCCAGCAGCGCAGGGACAGAAGAAAAACTGTTTTTT. Its protein product is CASSAGTEEKLFF. Based on the CDR3 plus reference TRBV7-6 and TRBJ1-4, the full variable domain is GAGVSQSPRYKVTKRGQDVALRCDPISGHVSLYWYRQALGQGPEFLTYFNYEAQQDKSGLPNDRFSAERPEGSISTLTIQRTEQRDSAMYRCASSAGTEEKLFFGSGTQLSVL.

This clonotype has more than one count but fewer than ten. The rearrangement uses TRBV27 and TRBJ2-1, with TRBD2 as a possible D gene (6 bases). The V end lost 7 bases, the J end lost 2 bases, and 15 bases lay between the germline ends. The CDR3 is 15 amino acids. Germline-derived CDR1 and CDR2 are MNHEY and SMNVEV (reference sequence). CDR3 sequence: CASTLGGSTYNEQFF. CDR3 coding DNA: TGTGCCAGCACTCTGGGGGGTTCTACCTACAATGAGCAGTTCTTC.

This clonotype has a handful of counts. V is TRBV2 and J is TRBJ1-6; 7 nucleotides match TRBD1. Germline trimming cut 7 bases from V and 4 bases from J; bases unmatched to any gene: 13. Looked up from germline, CDR1 is SNHLY and CDR2 is FYNNEI. The CDR3 sequence is 17 residues long. The DNA of the CDR3 is TGTGCCAGCATCAGGGGGGGACAGCGAATGTATAATTCACCCCTCCACTTT. This gives the protein CASIRGGQRMYNSPLHF.

This clonotype was found many times. The chain uses TRBV4-2 and TRBJ1-2; D remains unclear. Trimming took off 4 bases at V and 3 bases at J, with 15 bases between the two ends. This CDR3 has 15 amino acids. From germline, CDR1 is LGHNA and CDR2 YNFKEQ. CDR3 loop: CASSRIGILDYGYTF. The CDR3 bases are TGTGCCAGCAGCCGGATAGGGATTTTGGACTATGGCTACACCTTC.

This clonotype has at least ten counts. The rearrangement uses TRBV11-2 and TRBJ1-1; the D is unclear. CDR1 is SGHAT, CDR2 FQNNGV, per germline. This CDR3 has 12 residues. The V and J ends lost 1 base and 7 bases respectively, with 7 bases between them. Written as DNA, the CDR3 is TGTGCCAGCAGCTTAGGTGGCCTTGAAGCTTTCTTT. Protein: CASSLGGLEAFF. Filled out from reference TRBV11-2 and TRBJ1-1, the complete variable domain reads EAGVAQSPRYKIIEKRQSVAFWCNPISGHATLYWYQQILGQGPKLLIQFQNNGVVDDSQLPKDRFSAERLKGVDSTLKIQPAKLEDSAVYLCASSLGGLEAFFGQGTRLTVV.

This clonotype was counted between two and nine times. V and J are TRBV11-2 and TRBJ2-2; tentative D call: TRBD2 (5 bases). V lost 2 bases and J lost 0, with 10 bases in between. Germline loops: CDR1 SGHAT, CDR2 FQNNGV. The CDR3 consists of 16 residues. CDR3 loop: CASSLRGLSNTGELFF. CDR3 sequence (DNA): TGTGCCAGCAGCTTACGTGGACTGTCGAACACCGGGGAGCTGTTTTTT. Using reference TRBV11-2 and TRBJ2-2 for the parts outside the CDR3, the full variable domain is EAGVAQSPRYKIIEKRQSVAFWCNPISGHATLYWYQQILGQGPKLLIQFQNNGVVDDSQLPKDRFSAERLKGVDSTLKIQPAKLEDSAVYLCASSLRGLSNTGELFFGEGSRLTVL.

This clonotype was counted a few times. The chain couples TRBV28 to TRBJ2-1; D may be TRBD2 (6 bases). This CDR3 has 11 residues. The V gene's germline CDR1 is MDHEN and CDR2 SYDVKM. The germline V and J ends were trimmed by 5 bases and 9 bases, with 8 bases remaining between them. CDR3 sequence: CASSLSGEQFF. The CDR3 nucleotides are TGTGCCAGCAGTCTTAGCGGTGAGCAGTTCTTC.

This clonotype came up many times. V usage is TRBV4-3 and J usage is TRBJ1-4, with unresolved D. This CDR3 has 13 residues. V lost 6 bases and J lost 5, with 10 bases in between. From germline, CDR1 is LGHNA and CDR2 YSLEER. CDR3: CASSLSRNEKLFF. CDR3 in DNA: TGCGCCAGCAGTTTGTCTAGGAATGAAAAACTGTTTTTT.

The chain has TRBV3-1 and TRBJ2-3; D gene unclear. This CDR3 has 14 residues. Trimming pared 4 bases from V and 2 bases from J, leaving 10 bases between. Per germline, CDR1 LGHDT and CDR2 YNNKEL (reference sequence). CDR3 nucleotide sequence: TGTGCCAGCAGCCCCGGTGTAGTCACAGATACGCAGTATTTT. Encoded protein: CASSPGVVTDTQYF.

The chain couples TRBV14 to TRBJ2-3; D not resolved. V shed 0 bases and J shed 2 bases, with 6 bases lying between them. CDR3 length equals 14 residues. The germline V gene has CDR1 SGHDN and CDR2 FVKESK. In DNA, the CDR3 is TGTGCCAGCAGCCAAGAAACCTACACAGATACGCAGTATTTT. It codes for CASSQETYTDTQYF.

The sample holds a few counts of this clonotype. The chain couples TRBV11-2 to TRBJ2-7; 9 bases map to TRBD1. Looked up from germline, CDR1 is SGHAT and CDR2 is FQNNGV. The length of the CDR3 is 12 residues. J was trimmed by 3 bases and V by 8 bases; bases with no gene match: 2. CDR3 sequence: CASGQGSYEQYF. CDR3 coding DNA: TGTGCCAGCGGACAGGGGAGCTACGAGCAGTACTTC.

V usage is TRBV3-1 and J usage is TRBJ2-7, with TRBD2 matching over 7 bases. The CDR3 contains 15 residues. V lost 1 base to trimming and J lost 2 bases; unmatched junction nucleotides: 5. The germline gives CDR1 LGHDT, CDR2 YNNKEL (reference sequence). CDR3 loop: CASSQASGGPYEQYF. The CDR3 DNA reads as TGTGCCAGCAGCCAAGCTAGCGGCGGACCCTACGAGCAGTACTTC.

In this sample, this clonotype turned up many times. The V gene is TRBV12-5, the J gene TRBJ1-2, with TRBD1 matching 7 bases. The V gene end was trimmed by 1 base and the J gene end by 2 bases; junction bases not matched to a gene: 7. Per germline, CDR1 LGHNT and CDR2 FRNRAP. CDR3 length: 16 residues. In nucleotides, the CDR3 is TGTGCTAGTGGTTTGGCAGCCGGGACAGTCAACTATGGCTACACCTTC. Residues: CASGLAAGTVNYGYTF.

CDR3 DNA: TGTGCCAGCAGTTTCGGGACAGGGTTTACGTACGAGCAGTACTTC. It encodes CASSFGTGFTYEQYF. The chain has TRBV12-3 or TRBV12-4 and TRBJ2-7; 9 nucleotides match TRBD1. J gave up 4 bases and V 3 bases, and 7 bases lay outside the gene matches. This CDR3 has 15 residues.

The chain combines TRBV6-1 with TRBJ2-3; 12 bases are shared with TRBD2. Germline assignment: CDR1 MNHNS and CDR2 SASEGT. The CDR3 is 16 amino acids. J gave up 10 bases and V 6 bases, and 14 bases lay outside the gene matches. DNA for the CDR3: TGTGCCAGCAGGAGACCGGGACTAGCGGGCGCCGTCCCGCAGTATTTT. Protein sequence: CASRRPGLAGAVPQYF.

The chain is built from TRBV7-2 and TRBJ2-1; TRBD1 matches at 7 bases. V shed 2 bases, J shed 7 bases, and the junction held 11 bases outside the gene matches. The CDR3 is 16 residues long. CDR1 is SGHTA, CDR2 FQGNSA, per germline. The CDR3 region has the DNA TGTGCCAGCAGCTTAACAACGGGACGGGGACAGAATGAGCAGTTCTTC. Encoded protein: CASSLTTGRGQNEQFF.

The chain combines TRBV7-2 with TRBJ2-2, with 7 bases that match TRBD1. CDR1 is SGHTA, CDR2 FQGNSA, per germline. Trimming at V came to 5 bases and at J to 4 bases, leaving 4 bases not matched to a gene. This CDR3 contains 14 residues. The CDR3 reads CASSGTGVTGELFF. The CDR3, as DNA: TGTGCCAGCAGCGGAACAGGGGTCACCGGGGAGCTGTTTTTT.

The gene calls are TRBV28 and TRBJ2-1; 11 bases agree with TRBD2. The junction had 6 bases not matched to a gene; V was cut back by 5 bases and J by 3 bases. The V gene's germline CDR1 is MDHEN and CDR2 SYDVKM. The CDR3 has 16 residues. The CDR3 here is CASSTPGLADYNEQFF. The CDR3 DNA follows: TGTGCCAGCAGTACCCCGGGACTAGCGGACTACAATGAGCAGTTCTTC.

This clonotype was observed a few times. The CDR3, as DNA: TGTGCCAGCAGCATGGGCTCTGGGGCCAACGTCCTGACTTTC. Residues: CASSMGSGANVLTF. The chain links TRBV9 to TRBJ2-6, with D unresolved. Germline lookup yields CDR1 SGDLS and CDR2 YYNGEE. The CDR3 spans 14 residues. V lost 4 bases to trimming and J lost 0 bases, with 5 bases between them.

This clonotype occurred many times. The V and J genes are TRBV12-5 and TRBJ1-6, with TRBD1 matching 10 bases. Germline CDR1 reads LGHNT; CDR2 reads FRNRAP. Germline trimming cut 3 bases from V and 0 bases from J; bases unmatched to any gene: 20. The CDR3 covers 23 residues. The CDR3: CASGFLGTGDPRASGSYNSPLHF. CDR3 DNA sequence: TGTGCTAGTGGTTTCCTTGGGACAGGGGACCCAAGGGCCTCGGGCTCCTATAATTCACCCCTCCACTTT.